This TCR beta chain derives from a study of CD8+ T cells in alopecia areata listed by TCRdb under 2018. The study in broad terms: The treated patients took part in an open-label pilot trial in which moderate-to-severe alopecia areata was treated with oral tofacitinib at 5 to 10 mg twice daily. Patients received tofacitinib for 6 to 18 months and were then followed off drug for 6 months to check for delayed response and recurrence. In both human patients and the C3H/HeJ mouse model, the study applied high-throughput TCRbeta sequencing to look at T cell clonal expansion in alopecia areata. Human TCRbeta sequencing covered scalp tissue and sorted CD4+ and CD8+ peripheral blood T cells from patchy and totalis/universalis alopecia areata patients and healthy controls. Biopsies were taken from tofacitinib-treated patients at baseline and again at 4 and 24 weeks into treatment, and several of those patients also had a later scalp biopsy. Scalp clonality was compared across normal scalp (n=4), patchy alopecia areata scalp (n=8), and alopecia totalis/universalis scalp (n=8). The RNA source kit depended on sample type: the PAXgene miRNA kit for fixed scalp, the miRNeasy kit for PBMCs, and the RNeasy kit for mouse skin. immunoSEQ multiplex PCR using 35 Vbeta forward primers and 13 Jbeta reverse primers was used to amplify TCRbeta CDR3 regions.

Results the study describes overall, beyond this receptor: Higher clonality and more expanded CD8+ clones were observed in lesional scalp than in normal scalp, particularly in alopecia totalis/universalis, a finding suggestive of antigenic drive. Shared TCR sequences between patients were less evident than in mice, which may be partly attributable to HLA diversity in the patient population. Resident alphabeta T cells in normal human skin are also sequenced, complicating scalp TCR repertoire analysis, unlike mouse skin dominated by gammadelta T cells.

Receptor amplification or capture employed the immunoSEQ multiplex PCR assay. RNA was extracted from all samples and reverse transcribed into cDNA as template for TCR sequencing. First-strand cDNA was synthesized with SuperScript III using a 2:1 mix of oligo-dT and random hexamers. A synthetic immune receptor repertoire was used to gauge amplification bias, and whatever bias remained was removed computationally. As for the authors' bioinformatics: Raw reads were preprocessed to remove errors, and CDR3 was defined according to IMGT conventions as the region from the conserved cysteine to phenylalanine. Clonality was computed as 1 minus the Shannon entropy, with the entropy normalized by log2 of the number of productive unique TCRs. Scalp TCRbeta sequences were cross-referenced with sorted blood CD4 and CD8 repertoires so that the CD4 or CD8 identity of scalp clones could be inferred. In its TCRdb copy, this immuneACCESS table keeps in-frame sequences only and misses some clones. Where compared with another copy, unresolved V genes explain less than half of these, and the others have no known cause. The V and J calls and clone size were taken over from that table, and D and trimming were inferred from the DNA. The sample yields 250,000 or so clones; around 67% were counted once. Roughly 1.2% of the sample is in the top ten clones.

The time point label here, explained by the study, means: baseline before oral tofacitinib. Peripheral blood and lesional scalp punch biopsies were obtained from patients with alopecia areata. PBMCs were isolated by density centrifugation and stained for CD3, CD4 and CD8, after which CD4+ and CD8+ T cells were sorted on a FACSAria. In regard to this clone: The antigen this receptor binds is unknown. The sample holds no much larger clone one base away, and base qualities are not on file.

Deletion took 4 bases off V and 8 bases off J, with a span of 13 bases between the germline ends. Reading the germline V gene (reference sequence) gives CDR1 SGHNT and CDR2 YYREEE. The CDR3 holds 13 amino acids from the cysteine to the phenylalanine. CDR3 DNA only is kept here, 39 bases in frame from base 1. The receptor's source is a human donor with alopecia areata. This sequence uses TRBV5-4 and TRBJ2-1; the D segment is perhaps TRBD1 or TRBD2, each sharing 5 matched bases. Sequenced here: CD4+ T cells sorted from blood, sampled at week 0. The nucleotide sequence is TGTGCCAGCAGCCCAGGTGGGACCCATGAGCAGTTCTTC. The resulting protein is CASSPGGTHEQFF.